This T cell receptor beta chain was observed in a study of blood T cell repertoires in COVID-19. At the level of the study: The United States, Italy and Spain were the sources of the acute and convalescent COVID-19 samples.

Authors' data handling: Estimated nucleated cell counts came from reference gene primer amplification. Here immunoSEQ multiplex PCR was the method, and the copy in TCRdb shows in-frame clones only, minus some. D and trimming come from the DNA, and the V and J calls and clone size come from that table. This table has around 110,000 clones, roughly 86% appearing once. The CDR3 runs 13 residues. Trimming removed 6 bases at V and 5 bases at J, with 14 bases between. Germline V gives CDR1 MNHEY, CDR2 SMNVEV (reference sequence). The rearrangement uses TRBV27 and TRBJ2-7; TRBD2 is a possible D gene (6 bases). Sequenced material: peripheral blood. This sequence originates from a man between 35 and 55 years old with acute or convalescent COVID-19. CDR3 bases: TGTGCCAGCAGACTGGAAGGGAGGCACGAGCAGTACTTC. Translated, it gives CASRLEGRHEQYF.